A selection of T cell receptor beta chains follows, all from one sample in a study of shared clonotypes between healthy human individuals. This table comes from immunoSEQ multiplex PCR, and its TCRdb copy is limited to in-frame clones, with some not included. The repertoire consists of about 680,000 clones, with 60% to 75% occurring once and the leading ten covering around 2%. Sequencing was done on a sample of memory CD4+ T cells sorted from blood. The origin of the receptors is a woman aged 30 to 39 in good health. Both conserved end residues are part of each CDR3.

V: TRBV5-1
J: TRBJ1-1
CDR3: CASSLGGVGTEAFF

V: TRBV7-2
J: TRBJ1-5
CDR3: CASRRVAGNNQPQHF

V: TRBV6-1
J: TRBJ1-5
CDR3: CASISGGNQPQHF

V: TRBV27
J: TRBJ1-3
CDR3: CASRPPGLGGTIYF

V: TRBV28
J: TRBJ2-2
CDR3: CASSIGWVGELFF

V: TRBV25-1
J: TRBJ2-7
CDR3: CASSETGRSEQYF

V: TRBV28
J: TRBJ1-5
CDR3: CASSSTGGQQPQHF

V: TRBV2
J: TRBJ1-2
CDR3: CASSGEKVHSGYTF

V: TRBV27
J: TRBJ2-7
CDR3: CASGRTGRTYEQYF

V: TRBV21-1
J: TRBJ2-7
CDR3: CANRVPSYEQYF

V: TRBV28
J: TRBJ1-1
CDR3: CATQTQGAIPNTEAFF

V: TRBV7-9
J: TRBJ1-1
CDR3: CASSRAGGAGHTEAFF

V: TRBV5-1
J: TRBJ2-7
CDR3: CASSKGDTTSYEQYF

V: TRBV4-2
J: TRBJ2-3
CDR3: CASSQGGPDTQYF

V: TRBV5-3
J: TRBJ2-5
CDR3: CASSPDGQGTREQYF

V: TRBV28
J: TRBJ2-1
CDR3: CASTLGTARSNNEQFF

V: TRBV2
J: TRBJ2-5
CDR3: CASRRLVMFQETQYF

V: TRBV6-4
J: TRBJ1-5
CDR3: CASSMTEDQPQHF

V: TRBV19
J: TRBJ1-4
CDR3: CASARGANEKLFF

V: TRBV5-1
J: TRBJ1-1
CDR3: CASRPGTGNTEAFF

V: TRBV7-9
J: TRBJ2-1
CDR3: CASSFDYYNEQFF

V: TRBV28
J: TRBJ1-1
CDR3: CASSGDRGRDTEAFF

V: TRBV5-1
J: TRBJ2-7
CDR3: CASSSGAGWRSYEQYF

V: TRBV29-1
J: TRBJ2-3
CDR3: CSVEVQGDTQYF

V: TRBV5-6
J: TRBJ1-4
CDR3: CASSTILEDEKLFF

V: TRBV7-2
J: TRBJ1-4
CDR3: CASSTDPGLVNKLFF

V: TRBV7-9
J: TRBJ2-1
CDR3: CASSSQGYNEQFF

V: TRBV28
J: TRBJ1-3
CDR3: CASSSGTGNTIYF

V: TRBV5-4
J: TRBJ2-7
CDR3: CASSPSPASGRVYEQYF

V: TRBV4-2
J: TRBJ1-1
CDR3: CASSQEVQGLEAFF

V: TRBV2
J: TRBJ1-1
CDR3: CASSRTDLEAFF

V: TRBV10-3
J: TRBJ2-5
CDR3: CAIRGTSGTQETQYF

V: TRBV25-1
J: TRBJ2-1
CDR3: CASSEDTGIAGNEQFF

V: TRBV27
J: TRBJ2-6
CDR3: CASSSGTGLSGANVLTF

V: TRBV9
J: TRBJ2-5
CDR3: CASSVGLAENQETQYF

V: TRBV5-6
J: TRBJ1-3
CDR3: CASSLEGPGNTIYF

V: TRBV28
J: TRBJ1-1
CDR3: CASTYLGGTEAFF

V: TRBV5-1
J: TRBJ2-7
CDR3: CASSSLADFSYEQYF

V: TRBV30
J: TRBJ1-5
CDR3: CAWSGLLSNQPQHF

V: TRBV4-2
J: TRBJ2-5
CDR3: CASSQGDRDDGTQYF

V: TRBV14
J: TRBJ1-1
CDR3: CASSQVTGLAFF

V: TRBV5-1
J: TRBJ2-1
CDR3: CASSFSGRSYNEQFF

V: TRBV5-1
J: TRBJ1-1
CDR3: CASSVTGGANTEAFF

V: TRBV5-6
J: TRBJ2-1
CDR3: CASSPGYGNEQFF

V: TRBV6-1
J: TRBJ2-7
CDR3: CASKLQGDSYEQYF

V: TRBV10-3
J: TRBJ2-7
CDR3: CAISADEIYEQYF

V: TRBV7-9
J: TRBJ2-2
CDR3: CASSSRDSENTGELFF

V: TRBV4-1
J: TRBJ2-6
CDR3: CASSCLNEPQSRANVLTF